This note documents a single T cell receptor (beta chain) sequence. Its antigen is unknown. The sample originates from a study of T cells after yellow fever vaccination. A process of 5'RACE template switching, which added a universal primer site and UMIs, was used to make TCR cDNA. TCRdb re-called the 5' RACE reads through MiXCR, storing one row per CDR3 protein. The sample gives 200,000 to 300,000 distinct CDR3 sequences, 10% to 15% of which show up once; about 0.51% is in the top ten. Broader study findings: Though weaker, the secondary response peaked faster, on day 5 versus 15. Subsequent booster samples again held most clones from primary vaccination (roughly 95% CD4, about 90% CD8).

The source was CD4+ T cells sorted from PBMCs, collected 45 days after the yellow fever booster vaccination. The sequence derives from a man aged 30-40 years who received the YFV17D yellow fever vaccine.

The CDR3 is CASKPGQGGNTIYF. The CDR3 DNA reads as TGTGCCTCGAAACCCGGACAGGGTGGAAACACCATATATTTT. V gene TRBV19 combines with J gene TRBJ1-3, with 8 nucleotides matching TRBD1. Trimming removed 11 bases from V and 3 bases from J; junction bases left unmatched: 9. Looked up from germline, CDR1 is LNHDA and CDR2 is SQIVND (reference sequence). There are 14 residues in the CDR3.